This T cell receptor beta chain stems from a study of naive and memory T cell subsets. There are a few counts of this clonotype. Four PCR rounds used nested alpha and beta constant region primers plus the SP2 primer. Alpha and beta constant region primers primed reverse transcription for blood and skin samples. TCRdb redid the calling of the 5' RACE reads with MiXCR, one entry per CDR3 protein. The table has about 62,000 distinct CDR3 sequences, roughly 8.1% seen once. The library had UMIs added by 3' ligation of an oligonucleotide to TCR cDNA. Per germline, CDR1 MGHRA and CDR2 YSYEKL. The CDR3 totals 14 residues. The ends were cut back, 2 bases at V and 3 bases at J, with 11 bases in the middle.

The receptor was derived from a female donor in good health. The chain joins TRBV4-1 to TRBJ2-7; no definite D call. The CDR3 bases are TGCGCCAGCAGCCAATCCACGGAGATCTACGAGCAGTACTTC. This codes for CASSQSTEIYEQYF.